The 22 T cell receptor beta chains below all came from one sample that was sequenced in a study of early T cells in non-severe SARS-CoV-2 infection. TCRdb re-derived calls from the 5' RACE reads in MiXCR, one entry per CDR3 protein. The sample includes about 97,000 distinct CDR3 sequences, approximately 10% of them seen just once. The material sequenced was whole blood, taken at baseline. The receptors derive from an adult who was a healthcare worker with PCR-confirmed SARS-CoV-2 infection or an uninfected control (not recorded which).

CDR3 protein: CSARAPGTGRSPLHF. The CDR3, as DNA: TGCAGTGCTAGAGCCCCAGGGACAGGGCGTTCACCCCTCCACTTT. The V and J genes are TRBV20-1 and TRBJ1-6; TRBD1 aligns across 9 bases. V trimming: 1 base; J trimming: 9 bases; junction bases outside the gene matches: 7. This CDR3 has 15 residues. Germline CDR1 DFQATT, CDR2 SNEGSKA (reference sequence).

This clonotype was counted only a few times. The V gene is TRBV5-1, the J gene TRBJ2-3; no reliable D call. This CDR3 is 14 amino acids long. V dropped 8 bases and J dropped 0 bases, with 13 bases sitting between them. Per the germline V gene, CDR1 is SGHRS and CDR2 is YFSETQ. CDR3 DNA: TGCGCCAGTAGGGCTGTGCCTAGCACAGATACGCAGTATTTT. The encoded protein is CASRAVPSTDTQYF.

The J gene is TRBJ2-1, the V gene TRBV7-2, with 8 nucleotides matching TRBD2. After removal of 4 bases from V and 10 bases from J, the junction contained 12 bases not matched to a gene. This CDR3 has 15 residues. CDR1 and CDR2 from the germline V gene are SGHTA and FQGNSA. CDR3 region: CASSYSGVFVNEQFF. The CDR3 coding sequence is TGTGCCAGCAGCTATAGCGGGGTTTTCGTCAACGAGCAGTTCTTC.

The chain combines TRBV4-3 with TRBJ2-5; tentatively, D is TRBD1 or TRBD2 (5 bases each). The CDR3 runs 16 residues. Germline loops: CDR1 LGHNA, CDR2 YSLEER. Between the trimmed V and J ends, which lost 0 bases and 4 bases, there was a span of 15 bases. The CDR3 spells CASSQERAVGTETQYF. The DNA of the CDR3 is TGCGCCAGCAGCCAAGAGCGGGCGGTCGGGACAGAGACCCAGTACTTC.

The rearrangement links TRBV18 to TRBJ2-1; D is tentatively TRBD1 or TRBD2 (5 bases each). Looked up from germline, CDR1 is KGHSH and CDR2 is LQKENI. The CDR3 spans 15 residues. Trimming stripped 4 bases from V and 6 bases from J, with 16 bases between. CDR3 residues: CASSLGETKINEQFF. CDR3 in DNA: TGTGCCAGCTCACTGGGGGAGACAAAGATCAATGAGCAGTTCTTC.

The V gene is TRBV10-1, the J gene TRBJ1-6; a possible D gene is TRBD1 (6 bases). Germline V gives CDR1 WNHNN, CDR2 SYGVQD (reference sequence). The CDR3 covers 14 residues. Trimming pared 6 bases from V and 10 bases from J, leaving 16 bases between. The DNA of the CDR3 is TGCGCCAGCAGCAGCGGGGGCGGAGGGTCACCCCTCCACTTT. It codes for CASSSGGGGSPLHF.

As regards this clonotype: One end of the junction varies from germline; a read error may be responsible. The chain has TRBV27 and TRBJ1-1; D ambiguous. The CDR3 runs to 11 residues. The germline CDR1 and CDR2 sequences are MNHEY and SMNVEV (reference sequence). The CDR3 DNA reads TGTTCCAGCAGAGTGAACACTGAAGCTTTCTTT. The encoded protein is CSSRVNTEAFF.

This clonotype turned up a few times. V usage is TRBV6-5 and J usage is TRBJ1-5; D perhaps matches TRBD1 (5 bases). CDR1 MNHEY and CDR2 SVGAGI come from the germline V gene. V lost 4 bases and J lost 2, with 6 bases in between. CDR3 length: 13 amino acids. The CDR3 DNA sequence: TGTGCCAGCAGTTTGACAGGCAATCAGCCCCAGCATTTT. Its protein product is CASSLTGNQPQHF.

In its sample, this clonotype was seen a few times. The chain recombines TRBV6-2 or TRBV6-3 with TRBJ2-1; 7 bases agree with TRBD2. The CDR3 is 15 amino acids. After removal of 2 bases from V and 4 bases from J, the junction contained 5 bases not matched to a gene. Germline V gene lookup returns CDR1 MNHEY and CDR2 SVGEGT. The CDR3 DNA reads TGTGCCAGCAGTTACAGTTGGGAGGGGTACAATGAGCAGTTCTTC. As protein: CASSYSWEGYNEQFF.

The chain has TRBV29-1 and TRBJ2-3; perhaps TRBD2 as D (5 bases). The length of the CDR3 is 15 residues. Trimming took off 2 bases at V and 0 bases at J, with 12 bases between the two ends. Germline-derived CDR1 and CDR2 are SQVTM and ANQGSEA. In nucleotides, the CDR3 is TGCAGCGTTGAAATCGAGGGAGCTAGCACAGATACGCAGTATTTT. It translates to CSVEIEGASTDTQYF.

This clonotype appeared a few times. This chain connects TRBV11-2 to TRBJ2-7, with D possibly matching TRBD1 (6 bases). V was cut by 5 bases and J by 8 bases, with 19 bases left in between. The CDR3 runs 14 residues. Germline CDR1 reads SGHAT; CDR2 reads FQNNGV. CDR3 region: CASSHPRSGVQQYF. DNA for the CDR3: TGTGCCAGCAGCCATCCAAGATCAGGGGTACAGCAGTACTTC.

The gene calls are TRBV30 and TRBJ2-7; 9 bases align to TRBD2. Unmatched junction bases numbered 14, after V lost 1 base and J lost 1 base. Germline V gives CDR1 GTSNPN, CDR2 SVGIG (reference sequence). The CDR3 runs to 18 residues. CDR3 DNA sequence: TGTGCCTGGAGTGGGTACGGGGCTAGCGGGACCACTTCCTACGAGCAGTACTTC. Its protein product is CAWSGYGASGTTSYEQYF.

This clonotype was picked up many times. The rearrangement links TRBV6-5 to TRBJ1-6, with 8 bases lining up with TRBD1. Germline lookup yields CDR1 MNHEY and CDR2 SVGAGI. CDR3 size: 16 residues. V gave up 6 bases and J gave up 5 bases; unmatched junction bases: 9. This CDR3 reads CASRSRQGLNNSPLHF. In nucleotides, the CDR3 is TGTGCCAGCAGATCTCGACAGGGGTTGAATAATTCACCCCTCCACTTT.

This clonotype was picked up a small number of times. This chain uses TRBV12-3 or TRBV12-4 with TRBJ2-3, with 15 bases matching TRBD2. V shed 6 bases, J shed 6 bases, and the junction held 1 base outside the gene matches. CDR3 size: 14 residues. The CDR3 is CASRGTSGRDTQYF. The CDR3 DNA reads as TGTGCCAGCAGGGGGACTAGCGGGAGGGATACGCAGTATTTT.

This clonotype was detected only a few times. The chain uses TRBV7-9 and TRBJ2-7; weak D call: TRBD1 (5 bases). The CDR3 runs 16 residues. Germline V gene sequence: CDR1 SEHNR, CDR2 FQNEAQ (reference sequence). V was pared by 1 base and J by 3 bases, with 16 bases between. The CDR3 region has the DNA TGTGCCAGCAGCTTAGGATCCCGTGTCACAGGCTACGAGCAGTACTTC. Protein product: CASSLGSRVTGYEQYF.

CDR3 DNA: TGCAGTGCTCCTCCCGAGCTAGCGGGAAGGGAGCAGTACTTC. Protein product: CSAPPELAGREQYF. J is TRBJ2-7 and V is TRBV20-1; 9 bases line up with TRBD2. Germline CDR1 reads DFQATT; CDR2 reads SNEGSKA (reference sequence). CDR3 length: 14 residues. After removal of 5 bases from V and 7 bases from J, the junction contained 12 bases not matched to a gene.

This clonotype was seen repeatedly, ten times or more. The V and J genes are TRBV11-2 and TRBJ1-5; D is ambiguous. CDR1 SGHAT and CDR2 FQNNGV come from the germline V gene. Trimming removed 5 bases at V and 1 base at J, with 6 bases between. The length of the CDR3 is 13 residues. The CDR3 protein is CASSGSSNQPQHF. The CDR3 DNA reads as TGTGCCAGCAGCGGATCCAGCAATCAGCCCCAGCATTTT. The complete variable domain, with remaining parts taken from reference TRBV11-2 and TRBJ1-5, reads EAGVAQSPRYKIIEKRQSVAFWCNPISGHATLYWYQQILGQGPKLLIQFQNNGVVDDSQLPKDRFSAERLKGVDSTLKIQPAKLEDSAVYLCASSGSSNQPQHFGDGTRLSIL.

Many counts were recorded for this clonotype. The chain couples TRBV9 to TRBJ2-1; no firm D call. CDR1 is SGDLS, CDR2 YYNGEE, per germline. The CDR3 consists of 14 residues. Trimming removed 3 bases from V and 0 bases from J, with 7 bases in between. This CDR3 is CASSARFSYNEQFF. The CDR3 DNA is TGTGCCAGCAGCGCTAGATTCTCCTACAATGAGCAGTTCTTC.

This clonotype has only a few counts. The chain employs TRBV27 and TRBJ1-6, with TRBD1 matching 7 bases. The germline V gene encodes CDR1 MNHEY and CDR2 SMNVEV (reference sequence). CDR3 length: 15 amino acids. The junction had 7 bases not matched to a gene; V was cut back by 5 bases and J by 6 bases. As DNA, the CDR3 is TGTGCCAGCAGTCCATTGTCAGGGGGTAATTCACCCCTCCACTTT. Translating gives CASSPLSGGNSPLHF.

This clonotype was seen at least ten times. The CDR3 sequence: CASSEAGKPQHF. The CDR3 DNA sequence: TGTGCCAGCAGTGAAGCGGGAAAGCCCCAGCATTTT. The chain carries TRBV2 and TRBJ1-5; D unclear. V gave up 0 bases and J gave up 8 bases, with 5 bases separating them. This CDR3 has 12 amino acids. Germline CDR1 reads SNHLY; CDR2 reads FYNNEI.

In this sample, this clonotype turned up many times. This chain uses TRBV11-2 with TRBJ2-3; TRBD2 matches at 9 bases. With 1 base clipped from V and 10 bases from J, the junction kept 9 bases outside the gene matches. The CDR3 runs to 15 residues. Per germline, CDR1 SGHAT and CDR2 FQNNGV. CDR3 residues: CASSLAGGRAVAQYF. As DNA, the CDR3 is TGTGCCAGCAGCTTAGCGGGCGGGAGGGCCGTTGCGCAGTATTTT.

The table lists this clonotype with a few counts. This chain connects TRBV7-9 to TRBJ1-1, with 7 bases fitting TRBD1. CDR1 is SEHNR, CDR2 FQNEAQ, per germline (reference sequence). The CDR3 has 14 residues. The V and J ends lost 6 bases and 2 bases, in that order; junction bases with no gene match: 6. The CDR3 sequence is CASRNGTANTEAFF. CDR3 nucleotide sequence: TGTGCCAGCAGGAACGGGACAGCTAACACTGAAGCTTTCTTT.